These 10 T cell receptor beta chains share one sample of origin, sequenced in a study of beta chain features in type 1 diabetes. The study reverse transcribed the entire isolated RNA, so it sequenced expressed TCRB transcripts. Assay: immunoSEQ multiplex PCR; the TCRdb copy retains only in-frame clones and omits some. The table records 620,000 or so clones, about 14% of them present only once. Sequencing input: naive CD4+ T cells from blood. The receptors originated from a man between 18 and 29 years old in good health.

The genes are TRBV29-1 and TRBJ1-1; no clear D. Germline CDR1 is SQVTM and CDR2 is ANQGSEA. The CDR3 spans 16 residues. Deletions cut 2 bases from V and 3 bases from J, with 19 bases between. The CDR3 reads CSVERSQRFLYTEAFF. For the CDR3, the DNA is TGCAGCGTTGAAAGGTCCCAACGATTCTTATACACTGAAGCTTTCTTT. The full variable domain, completed using reference TRBV29-1 and TRBJ1-1, is SAVISQKPSRDICQRGTSLTIQCQVDSQVTMMFWYRQQPGQSLTLIATANQGSEATYESGFVIDKFPISRPNLTFSTLTVSNMSPEDSSIYLCSVERSQRFLYTEAFFGQGTRLTVV.

This clone showed up many times. The sample contains more than one DNA sequence encoding this CDR3. The chain employs TRBV28 and TRBJ1-2, with D perhaps matching TRBD1 (6 bases). Trimming removed 3 bases at V and 2 bases at J, with 7 bases between. Germline V gene lookup returns CDR1 MDHEN and CDR2 SYDVKM. This CDR3 is 13 amino acids long. The CDR3 sequence is CASSFGQNYGYTF. The CDR3 nucleotides are TGTGCCAGCAGTTTTGGACAGAACTATGGCTACACCTTC.

This clone has more than one count but fewer than ten. The chain couples TRBV7-2 to TRBJ2-3, with D hard to call. Deletions cut 1 base from V and 8 bases from J, with 7 bases between. The CDR3 covers 12 residues. From germline, CDR1 is SGHTA and CDR2 FQGNSA. CDR3 DNA sequence: TGTGCCAGCAGCTTAGAGGTCATTACGCAGTATTTT. Residues: CASSLEVITQYF.

This clone showed up just a few times. The rearrangement joins TRBV10-3 to TRBJ2-1, with a possible D match to TRBD1 (6 bases). CDR3 length: 15 amino acids. In germline, CDR1 is ENHRY, CDR2 SYGVKD. V was shortened by 4 bases and J by 2 bases, with 12 bases between the two germline ends. The CDR3 DNA follows: TGTGCCATCAGTGGAACAGGGAGCCCCTACAATGAGCAGTTCTTC. Translation: CAISGTGSPYNEQFF.

The gene calls are TRBV28 and TRBJ2-4; perhaps TRBD1 as D (6 bases). Germline V CDR1 and CDR2: MDHEN, SYDVKM. Trimming removed 4 bases from V and 7 bases from J, with 17 bases in between. CDR3 length: 15 residues. In nucleotides, the CDR3 is TGTGCCAGCAGTTCGCACCCCGGGACACGGAACATTCAGTACTTC. This codes for CASSSHPGTRNIQYF.

This chain joins TRBV28 and TRBJ1-1, with TRBD1 matching 9 bases. Per germline, CDR1 MDHEN and CDR2 SYDVKM. There are 19 residues in the CDR3. V was clipped by 7 bases and J by 7 bases; unmatched bases: 25. For the CDR3, the DNA is TGTGCCAGCACCCCGGGCGTACTCTCCGACAGGGGGAAGTGGAATGAAGCTTTCTTT. This encodes CASTPGVLSDRGKWNEAFF.

This clone was detected only a few times. This chain joins TRBV7-8 and TRBJ2-5; possibly TRBD1 for D (5 bases). The CDR3 extends over 14 amino acids. The V gene lost 11 bases and the J gene lost 5 bases, with 21 bases spanning the gap. CDR1 SGHVS and CDR2 FQNEAQ come from the germline V gene. The CDR3 sequence is CALGRGRLGETQYF. In DNA, the CDR3 is TGTGCCCTTGGTAGGGGTCGCCTTGGGGAGACCCAGTACTTC.

The chain joins TRBV7-8 to TRBJ2-7; a weak D match, TRBD1 (6 bases). The CDR3 is made up of 12 amino acids. Trimming shortened V by 2 bases and J by 5 bases, and 7 bases separated the two germline ends. Looked up from germline, CDR1 is SGHVS and CDR2 is FQNEAQ. The CDR3 nucleotides read TGTGCCAGCAGCTTAAAGGGGGACGAGCAGTACTTC. Translated: CASSLKGDEQYF.

The chain's CDR3 is CASSFDSSSYNEQFF. CDR3 nucleotide sequence: TGTGCCAGCAGCTTCGACAGTAGCTCCTACAATGAGCAGTTCTTC. J is TRBJ2-1 and V is TRBV7-2, with a weak D call TRBD1 (5 bases). The CDR3 covers 15 residues. Germline V gene data show CDR1 as SGHTA and CDR2 as FQGNSA. The V end was cut by 3 bases, the J end by 0 bases, with 9 bases between.

In nucleotides, the CDR3 is TGTGCCAGCAAAAGGGCCCTGGGGGGGCCCCCATCTGGGGCCAACGTCCTGACTTTC. It translates to CASKRALGGPPSGANVLTF. This chain uses TRBV28 with TRBJ2-6, with D perhaps TRBD2 (7 bases). Trimming left V 7 bases short and J 1 base short, with 23 bases between. The CDR3 consists of 19 residues. Germline lookup yields CDR1 MDHEN and CDR2 SYDVKM.